Below, 18 T cell receptor beta chains from the same sample are listed, as sequenced in a study of blood T cell repertoires in COVID-19. Using immunoSEQ multiplex PCR, the repertoire was profiled, and TCRdb retains in-frame clones only, with some absent. The sample includes roughly 170,000 clones, 74% of them seen just once. Material: peripheral blood. Receptors were obtained from a woman aged 80 or older with acute or convalescent COVID-19.

V gene TRBV27 combines with J gene TRBJ1-6; TRBD1 aligns across 7 bases. Trimming took 0 bases from V and 0 from J; bases not matched to a gene: 5. The CDR3 loop spans 18 amino acids. Germline lookup yields CDR1 MNHEY and CDR2 SMNVEV (reference sequence). CDR3 sequence (DNA): TGTGCCAGCAGTTTATCCACGCAGGGGGGCTCCTATAATTCACCCCTCCACTTT. Its protein is CASSLSTQGGSYNSPLHF.

This clone was observed a handful of times. This chain joins TRBV27 and TRBJ1-5; D might be TRBD1 (6 bases). The germline gives CDR1 MNHEY, CDR2 SMNVEV (reference sequence). The CDR3 consists of 16 residues. V was clipped by 2 bases and J by 4 bases, with 15 bases between them. CDR3 coding DNA: TGTGCCAGCAGTTTAAATTTCAGGGGCGGTAATCAGCCCCAGCATTTT. Protein product: CASSLNFRGGNQPQHF.

This sequence joins TRBV2 and TRBJ1-5; D is possibly TRBD1 (5 bases). The CDR3 loop spans 16 amino acids. Germline values: CDR1 SNHLY, CDR2 FYNNEI. Trimming stripped 2 bases from V and 4 bases from J, with 15 bases between. DNA for the CDR3: TGTGCCAGCAGTGAACAGTCTCTAGGGGCGAATCAGCCCCAGCATTTT. Its protein product is CASSEQSLGANQPQHF. Full variable domain (rest looked up from reference TRBV2 and TRBJ1-5): EPEVTQTPSHQVTQMGQEVILRCVPISNHLYFYWYRQILGQKVEFLVSFYNNEISEKSEIFDDQFSVERPDGSNFTLKIRSTKLEDSAMYFCASSEQSLGANQPQHFGDGTRLSIL.

This clone was observed many times. The chain employs TRBV28 and TRBJ1-5; D might be TRBD1 (6 bases). The CDR3 consists of 13 residues. Per germline, CDR1 MDHEN and CDR2 SYDVKM. V was clipped by 5 bases and J by 4 bases, with 9 bases between them. The CDR3 DNA sequence: TGTGCCAGCAGTGAAACAGGGAATCAGCCCCAGCATTTT. This sequence encodes CASSETGNQPQHF.

The chain links TRBV5-4 to TRBJ2-7; D is ambiguous. Germline V gives CDR1 SGHNT, CDR2 YYREEE (reference sequence). The CDR3 totals 13 residues. V dropped 0 bases and J dropped 6 bases, with 10 bases sitting between them. CDR3 in DNA: TGTGCCAGCAGCTTGGAGCGTAGGAGCGAGCAGTACTTC. Amino acid sequence: CASSLERRSEQYF.

The rearrangement joins TRBV6-5 to TRBJ1-1, with D tentatively TRBD1 (5 bases). Deletions cut 1 base from V and 5 bases from J, with 11 bases between. The germline CDR1 and CDR2 sequences are MNHEY and SVGAGI. The CDR3 loop spans 14 amino acids. As DNA, the CDR3 is TGTGCCAGCAGTTACTTGGGGGGGGGAACTGAAGCTTTCTTT. Its protein is CASSYLGGGTEAFF.

The J gene is TRBJ2-7, the V gene TRBV28; TRBD2 agrees at 7 bases. Looked up from germline, CDR1 is MDHEN and CDR2 is SYDVKM. The length of the CDR3 is 14 residues. Losses at the gene ends were 9 bases for V and 5 bases for J; bases not matched to a gene: 13. The CDR3 coding sequence is TGTGCCAGTCGCGGGATGGCGGGAGCCCACGAGCAGTACTTC. It is translated as CASRGMAGAHEQYF.

This sequence joins TRBV19 and TRBJ1-6; 8 bases agree with TRBD1. CDR1 and CDR2 from the germline V gene are LNHDA and SQIVND (reference sequence). V dropped 5 bases and J dropped 10; count of bases not matched to a gene: 13. The CDR3 contains 16 residues. DNA for the CDR3: TGTGCCAGTAGTCTAGCTGGGACAGGATCCTACTCACCCCTCCACTTT. Amino acid sequence: CASSLAGTGSYSPLHF. Together with reference TRBV19 and TRBJ1-6, the CDR3 gives the full variable domain: DGGITQSPKYLFRKEGQNVTLSCEQNLNHDAMYWYRQDPGQGLRLIYYSQIVNDFQKGDIAEGYSVSREKKESFPLTVTSAQKNPTAFYLCASSLAGTGSYSPLHFGNGTRLTVT.

The CDR3 DNA follows: TGTGCCATCAGCAGGACAGGGGTTGACACTGAAGCTTTCTTT. Encoded protein: CAISRTGVDTEAFF. The chain couples TRBV10-3 to TRBJ1-1; 9 bases map to TRBD1. With V trimmed by 6 bases and J by 3 bases, 5 bases remained unmatched. The CDR3 is 14 amino acids. The germline V gene has CDR1 ENHRY and CDR2 SYGVKD.

CDR3 in DNA: TGTGCCAGCAGTAAACAACCGGGACAGGGTGGCTACACCTTC. Translating it yields CASSKQPGQGGYTF. The rearrangement joins TRBV27 to TRBJ1-2; TRBD1 matches 9 bases. After removal of 5 bases from V and 7 bases from J, the junction contained 8 bases not matched to a gene. The CDR3 covers 14 residues. CDR1 MNHEY and CDR2 SMNVEV come from the germline V gene (reference sequence).

This clone was observed a handful of times. This chain uses TRBV4-3 with TRBJ2-7; 11 bases match TRBD1. Losses at the gene ends were 0 bases for V and 7 bases for J; bases not matched to a gene: 11. The CDR3 has 17 amino acids. Looked up from germline, CDR1 is LGHNA and CDR2 is YSLEER. In DNA, the CDR3 is TGCGCCAGCAGCCAAGATGCTAGAGGACAGGGGGCGAGGGAGCAGTACTTC. It translates to CASSQDARGQGAREQYF.

V is TRBV5-4 and J is TRBJ2-5; 10 bases map to TRBD2. V lost 4 bases and J lost 4; bases outside the gene matches: 7. Germline V gives CDR1 SGHNT, CDR2 YYREEE (reference sequence). This CDR3 comprises 15 residues. The CDR3 region has the DNA TGTGCCAGCAGCCGCTTAGCGGGAGGTACAGAGACCCAGTACTTC. Translating it yields CASSRLAGGTETQYF.

V usage is TRBV7-2 and J usage is TRBJ1-1; D gene unclear. V was pared by 2 bases and J by 4 bases, with 11 bases between. The CDR3 runs 14 residues. CDR1 and CDR2 (germline): SGHTA, FQGNSA. The CDR3 is CASSLQVVATEAFF. The CDR3 nucleotides are TGTGCCAGCAGCTTACAGGTCGTTGCCACTGAAGCTTTCTTT.

The rearrangement uses TRBV2 and TRBJ2-2, with 10 positions matching TRBD2. The CDR3 extends over 15 amino acids. V was clipped by 5 bases and J by 1 base; unmatched bases: 1. Germline V gene lookup returns CDR1 SNHLY and CDR2 FYNNEI. Here the CDR3 DNA reads TGTGCCAGCAGTCAGCGGGAGGGGAACACCGGGGAGCTGTTTTTT. Its translation is CASSQREGNTGELFF. The variable domain in full, with the rest retrieved from reference TRBV2 and TRBJ2-2, is EPEVTQTPSHQVTQMGQEVILRCVPISNHLYFYWYRQILGQKVEFLVSFYNNEISEKSEIFDDQFSVERPDGSNFTLKIRSTKLEDSAMYFCASSQREGNTGELFFGEGSRLTVL.

A few counts support this clone. The chain recombines TRBV2 with TRBJ2-1, with TRBD2 matching over 11 bases. V shed 3 bases and J 7 bases; nucleotides not matched to a gene: 8. The germline gives CDR1 SNHLY, CDR2 FYNNEI. This CDR3 contains 16 residues. CDR3: CASSEQGLAVSNEQFF. The DNA for the CDR3 is TGTGCCAGCAGTGAGCAGGGACTAGCGGTTTCGAATGAGCAGTTCTTC.

This chain links TRBV5-1 with TRBJ2-5; 7 bases map to TRBD2. The ends lost 5 bases at V and 5 bases at J; junction bases unmatched: 9. The length of the CDR3 is 14 residues. Looked up from germline, CDR1 is SGHRS and CDR2 is YFSETQ. The CDR3 spells CASRHTGGRETQYF. The CDR3 DNA sequence: TGCGCCAGCAGGCATACCGGGGGGAGGGAGACCCAGTACTTC.

V is TRBV5-1 and J is TRBJ2-2; 7 positions match TRBD1. The CDR3 sequence is 16 residues long. Germline V gene sequence: CDR1 SGHRS, CDR2 YFSETQ. V trimming: 0 bases; J trimming: 4 bases; junction bases outside the gene matches: 6. CDR3 in DNA: TGCGCCAGCAGCTTGGAGGGGGCCTTTAGCACCGGGGAGCTGTTTTTT. Amino acid sequence: CASSLEGAFSTGELFF.

This clone was found a few times. V and J are TRBV10-3 and TRBJ2-7; 9 bases line up with TRBD1. The CDR3 is 15 residues long. Germline V gene sequence: CDR1 ENHRY, CDR2 SYGVKD. Unmatched junction bases numbered 5, after V lost 0 bases and J lost 5 bases. The CDR3, as DNA: TGTGCCATCAGTGAGTCTGGGACAGGGTTTGACGAGCAGTACTTC. Its translation: CAISESGTGFDEQYF.